The present entry profiles one T cell receptor beta chain with its context. This record comes from a study of blood T cell repertoires in COVID-19. The assay was immunoSEQ multiplex PCR, and TCRdb's table has in-frame clones only and misses some. There are 100,000 to 150,000 clones in the sample; 85% occur only once, and roughly a quarter lies in the top ten. This CDR3 has 8 amino acids. V lost 8 bases, J lost 11 bases, and 7 bases lay in between. CDR1 SQVTM and CDR2 ANQGSEA come from the germline V gene. V gene TRBV29-1 combines with J gene TRBJ1-5; perhaps TRBD1 as D (5 bases). The specimen was peripheral blood. This TCR was recovered from a woman of 80 years or more with acute or convalescent COVID-19. The CDR3 nucleotides read TGCAGCAGGACATCCCAGCATTTT. It specifies CSRTSQHF. The full variable domain, completed using reference TRBV29-1 and TRBJ1-5, is SAVISQKPSRDICQRGTSLTIQCQVDSQVTMMFWYRQQPGQSLTLIATANQGSEATYESGFVIDKFPISRPNLTFSTLTVSNMSPEDSSIYLCSRTSQHFGDGTRLSIL.